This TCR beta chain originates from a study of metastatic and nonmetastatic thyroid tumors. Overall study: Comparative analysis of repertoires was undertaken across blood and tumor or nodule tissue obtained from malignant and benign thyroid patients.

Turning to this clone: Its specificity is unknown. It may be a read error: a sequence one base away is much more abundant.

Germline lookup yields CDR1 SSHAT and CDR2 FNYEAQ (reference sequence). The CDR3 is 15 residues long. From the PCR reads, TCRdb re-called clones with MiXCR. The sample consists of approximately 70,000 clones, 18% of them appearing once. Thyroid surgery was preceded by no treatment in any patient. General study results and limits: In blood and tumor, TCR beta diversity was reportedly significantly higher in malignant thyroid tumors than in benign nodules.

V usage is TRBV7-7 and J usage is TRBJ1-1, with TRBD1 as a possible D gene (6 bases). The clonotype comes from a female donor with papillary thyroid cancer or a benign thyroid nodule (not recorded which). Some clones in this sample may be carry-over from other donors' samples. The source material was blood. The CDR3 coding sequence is TGTGCTAGCAGCTTAACAGGGAGTGCGGACACTGAAGCTTTCTTT. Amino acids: CASSLTGSADTEAFF.